A selection of T cell receptor beta chains follows, all from one sample in a study of identical twins. From the 5' RACE reads, TCRdb called clonotypes with MiXCR, one entry per CDR3 protein. The sample carries 700,000 or so distinct CDR3 sequences, over 8.5% recorded once. These data also formed part of another study, on yellow fever vaccine responses in identical twins.

The source material was PBMCs. The receptors originated from a woman younger than 35 in good health. Both conserved end residues are part of each CDR3. Each record gives: clone size, J gene, D gene, V gene, CDR3 protein, CDR3 DNA. The D gene is left open where the match is weak. A clone size is listed for some rows: how often the clone was seen (once, few, many), or a class if it is expanded.

clone_size: .
j_call: TRBJ2-5
d_call: TRBD1
v_call: TRBV7-9
cdr3_aa: CASRRTGEGETQYF
cdr3_nt: TGTGCCAGCAGGAGGACAGGGGAGGGAGAGACCCAGTACTTC

clone_size: many
j_call: TRBJ2-1
d_call: .
v_call: TRBV13
cdr3_aa: CASSLGPGPSFVEQFF
cdr3_nt: TGTGCCAGCAGCTTAGGCCCAGGACCCTCCTTCGTTGAGCAGTTCTTC

clone_size: .
j_call: TRBJ2-3
d_call: TRBD2
v_call: TRBV10-1
cdr3_aa: CASSESGLAGNTQYF
cdr3_nt: TGCGCCAGCAGTGAGTCTGGGCTAGCGGGAAATACGCAGTATTTT

clone_size: .
j_call: TRBJ2-7
d_call: TRBD2
v_call: TRBV6-2/TRBV6-3
cdr3_aa: CASSYGLASVSTYYEQYF
cdr3_nt: TGTGCCAGCAGTTACGGACTAGCCTCAGTTTCCACCTACTACGAGCAGTACTTC

clone_size: .
j_call: TRBJ1-5
d_call: TRBD1
v_call: TRBV25-1
cdr3_aa: CASGQGEDNQPQHF
cdr3_nt: TGTGCCAGCGGACAGGGGGAGGACAATCAGCCCCAGCATTTT

clone_size: many
j_call: TRBJ1-2
d_call: .
v_call: TRBV5-1
cdr3_aa: CASSVERAGYGYTF
cdr3_nt: TGCGCCAGCAGCGTGGAACGCGCCGGGTATGGCTACACCTTC

clone_size: few
j_call: TRBJ1-6
d_call: .
v_call: TRBV3-1
cdr3_aa: CASSQLGANSPLHF
cdr3_nt: TGTGCCAGCAGCCAACTGGGGGCTAATTCACCCCTCCACTTT

clone_size: few
j_call: TRBJ2-3
d_call: .
v_call: TRBV18
cdr3_aa: CASSPPSRAGSSTDTQYF
cdr3_nt: TGTGCCAGCTCACCCCCTTCCCGGGCGGGATCGTCGACAGATACGCAGTATTTT

clone_size: .
j_call: TRBJ2-3
d_call: .
v_call: TRBV4-3
cdr3_aa: CASSQESGGGPTDTQYF
cdr3_nt: TGCGCCAGCAGCCAAGAGTCTGGCGGGGGCCCTACGGATACGCAGTATTTT

clone_size: .
j_call: TRBJ2-7
d_call: .
v_call: TRBV28
cdr3_aa: CASSRDATEQYF
cdr3_nt: TGTGCCAGCAGCCGGGACGCAACCGAGCAGTACTTC

clone_size: many
j_call: TRBJ2-1
d_call: .
v_call: TRBV5-1
cdr3_aa: CASFGTDLYNEQFF
cdr3_nt: TGCGCCAGTTTTGGGACCGACCTATACAATGAGCAGTTCTTC

clone_size: few
j_call: TRBJ2-7
d_call: TRBD2
v_call: TRBV12-3/TRBV12-4
cdr3_aa: CASSTSGGNSYEQYF
cdr3_nt: TGTGCCAGCAGTACTAGCGGGGGGAACTCCTACGAGCAGTACTTC

clone_size: many
j_call: TRBJ2-1
d_call: .
v_call: TRBV11-2
cdr3_aa: CASSLDRPRADEQFF
cdr3_nt: TGTGCCAGCAGCTTAGATCGACCGCGGGCCGATGAGCAGTTCTTC

clone_size: many
j_call: TRBJ2-3
d_call: .
v_call: TRBV6-1
cdr3_aa: CASKMQGTTSTDTQYF
cdr3_nt: TGTGCCAGCAAAATGCAGGGGACTACTAGCACAGATACGCAGTATTTT

clone_size: many
j_call: TRBJ1-5
d_call: .
v_call: TRBV2
cdr3_aa: CASRDDSNQPQHF
cdr3_nt: TGTGCCAGCAGGGACGACAGCAATCAGCCCCAGCATTTT

clone_size: many
j_call: TRBJ2-5
d_call: .
v_call: TRBV15
cdr3_aa: CATSRDRLSVKETQYF
cdr3_nt: TGTGCCACCAGCAGAGATCGCCTGTCCGTGAAAGAGACCCAGTACTTC

clone_size: few
j_call: TRBJ1-2
d_call: TRBD1
v_call: TRBV6-1
cdr3_aa: CASSTSQGNYGYTF
cdr3_nt: TGTGCCAGCAGTACCTCACAGGGGAACTATGGCTACACCTTC

clone_size: .
j_call: TRBJ2-1
d_call: .
v_call: TRBV27
cdr3_aa: CASSPTLWALKGSYNEQFF
cdr3_nt: TGTGCCAGCAGTCCTACATTATGGGCCCTCAAGGGATCCTACAATGAGCAGTTCTTC

clone_size: .
j_call: TRBJ1-5
d_call: TRBD1
v_call: TRBV7-9
cdr3_aa: CASSSGTAANQPQHF
cdr3_nt: TGTGCCAGCAGCTCGGGGACAGCGGCAAATCAGCCCCAGCATTTT

clone_size: .
j_call: TRBJ2-7
d_call: TRBD1
v_call: TRBV10-3
cdr3_aa: CAIKGTGQDNEQYF
cdr3_nt: TGTGCCATCAAAGGGACGGGACAGGACAACGAGCAGTACTTC

clone_size: few
j_call: TRBJ2-7
d_call: TRBD2
v_call: TRBV10-1
cdr3_aa: CASRRGAGAYEQYF
cdr3_nt: TGCGCCAGCAGGAGGGGAGCGGGGGCCTACGAGCAGTACTTC

clone_size: few
j_call: TRBJ2-3
d_call: .
v_call: TRBV7-6
cdr3_aa: CASSSLNTQYF
cdr3_nt: TGTGCCAGCAGCTCCTTGAATACGCAGTATTTT

clone_size: .
j_call: TRBJ2-3
d_call: .
v_call: TRBV29-1
cdr3_aa: CSLTLSGDTQYF
cdr3_nt: TGCAGCCTTACGCTCTCTGGAGATACGCAGTATTTT

clone_size: .
j_call: TRBJ2-3
d_call: .
v_call: TRBV4-1
cdr3_aa: CASSQDLRGGGRTDTQYF
cdr3_nt: TGCGCCAGCAGCCAAGATTTGCGTGGTGGGGGACGCACAGATACGCAGTATTTT

clone_size: many
j_call: TRBJ2-6
d_call: .
v_call: TRBV5-6
cdr3_aa: CASSFWGPSGANVLTF
cdr3_nt: TGTGCCAGCAGCTTCTGGGGGCCTTCTGGGGCCAACGTCCTGACTTTC

clone_size: few
j_call: TRBJ2-1
d_call: .
v_call: TRBV27
cdr3_aa: CASSYMAGDEQFF
cdr3_nt: TGTGCCAGCAGTTATATGGCAGGGGATGAGCAGTTCTTC

clone_size: few
j_call: TRBJ1-6
d_call: .
v_call: TRBV6-1
cdr3_aa: CASSTVHFGNSPLHF
cdr3_nt: TGTGCCAGCAGTACCGTGCATTTCGGAAATTCACCCCTCCACTTT